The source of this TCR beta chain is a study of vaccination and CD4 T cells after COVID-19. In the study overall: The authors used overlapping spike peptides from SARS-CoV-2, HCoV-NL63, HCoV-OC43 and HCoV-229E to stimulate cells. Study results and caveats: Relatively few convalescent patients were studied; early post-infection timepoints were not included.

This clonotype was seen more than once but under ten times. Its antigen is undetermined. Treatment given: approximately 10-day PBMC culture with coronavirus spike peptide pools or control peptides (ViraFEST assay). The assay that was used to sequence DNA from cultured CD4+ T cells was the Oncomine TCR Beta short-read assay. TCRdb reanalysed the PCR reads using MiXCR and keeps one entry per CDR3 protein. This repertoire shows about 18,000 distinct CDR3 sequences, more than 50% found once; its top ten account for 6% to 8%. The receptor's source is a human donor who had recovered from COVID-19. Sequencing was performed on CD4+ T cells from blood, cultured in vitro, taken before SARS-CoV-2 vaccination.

In nucleotides, the CDR3 is TGTGCCAGCAGCTTCCCGGGGGTAGATACGCAGTATTTT. Its translation: CASSFPGVDTQYF. The chain combines TRBV11-1 with TRBJ2-3, with D possibly matching TRBD2 (6 bases). CDR3 length: 13 amino acids. Trimming took 3 bases from V and 5 from J, leaving 9 bases between them. The V gene's germline CDR1 is SGHAT and CDR2 FQDESV (reference sequence).